This T cell receptor (beta chain) was sequenced for a study of human T cells and chemical hapten exposure. Study-level background: The variation in per-sample TCR yields arose mainly from small differences in pooled library volumes. General observations from the study: Those TCRs sitting above 1 in 1000 frequency stayed the same with DPC sensitization. Significantly more large CDR3 similarity clusters were formed by expanded TCRs than by controls.

In its sample, this clonotype was seen a few times. Its target is not known. Time point noted: patch test 1, 2 weeks after DPC sensitization. Sample treatment: therapeutic diphenylcyclopropenone sensitization with weekly scalp DPC. The CDR3 has 14 residues. Trimming stripped 0 bases from V and 3 bases from J, with 9 bases between. CDR1 SGHRS and CDR2 YFSETQ come from the germline V gene. Unique molecular identifiers were affixed to discrete cDNA molecules within the library. MiXCR was run by TCRdb on the RACE reads, yielding one entry per CDR3 protein. Seen here are some 120,000 distinct CDR3 sequences, about 12% observed once, and the top ten hold approximately 1.5%.

The chain employs TRBV5-1 and TRBJ1-1, with D perhaps matching TRBD1 (5 bases). Specimen: whole blood, collected in connection with sensitization to the hapten diphenylcyclopropenone (DPC). The TCR comes from a woman between 45 and 60 years old with alopecia areata. Some clones in this sample may be carry-over from other donors' samples. The CDR3 sequence is CASSLEAGYTEAFF. CDR3 nucleotides: TGCGCCAGCAGCTTGGAGGCAGGGTACACTGAAGCTTTCTTT.